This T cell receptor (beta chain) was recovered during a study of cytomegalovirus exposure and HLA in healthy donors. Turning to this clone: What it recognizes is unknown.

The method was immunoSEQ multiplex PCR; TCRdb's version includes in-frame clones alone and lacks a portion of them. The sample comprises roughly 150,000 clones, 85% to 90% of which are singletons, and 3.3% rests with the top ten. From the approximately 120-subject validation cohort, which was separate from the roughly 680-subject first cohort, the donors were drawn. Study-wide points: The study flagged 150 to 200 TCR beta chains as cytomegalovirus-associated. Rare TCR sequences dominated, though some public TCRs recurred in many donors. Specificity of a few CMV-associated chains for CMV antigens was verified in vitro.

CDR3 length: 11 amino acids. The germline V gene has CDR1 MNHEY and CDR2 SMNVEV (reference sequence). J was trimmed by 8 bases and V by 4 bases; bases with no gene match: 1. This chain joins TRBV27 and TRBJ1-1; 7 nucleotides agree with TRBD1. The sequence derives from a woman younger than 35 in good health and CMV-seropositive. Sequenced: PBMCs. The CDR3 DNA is TGTGCCAGCAGTTCGGACAGGGAAGCTTTCTTT. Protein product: CASSSDREAFF.